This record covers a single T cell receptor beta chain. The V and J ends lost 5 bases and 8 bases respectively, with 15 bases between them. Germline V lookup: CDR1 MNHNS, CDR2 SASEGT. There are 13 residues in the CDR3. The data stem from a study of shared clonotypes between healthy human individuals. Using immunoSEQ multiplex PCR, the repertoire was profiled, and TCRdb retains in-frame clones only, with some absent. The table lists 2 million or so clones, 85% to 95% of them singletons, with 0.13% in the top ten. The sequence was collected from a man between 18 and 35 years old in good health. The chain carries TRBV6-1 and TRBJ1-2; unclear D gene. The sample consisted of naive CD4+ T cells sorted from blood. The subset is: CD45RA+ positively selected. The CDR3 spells CASSNFTYKGYTF. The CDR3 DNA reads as TGTGCCAGCAGTAACTTCACGTACAAGGGCTACACCTTC.